Listed below are T cell receptor beta chains from one sample, sequenced in a study of blood T cell repertoires in COVID-19. Profiling relied on immunoSEQ multiplex PCR, and the TCRdb table lists in-frame clones only, not all of them. The sample has 100,000 or so clones, 65% to 90% seen once; the top ten hold roughly 2.7%. Input material: PBMCs or T cells enriched from blood (not recorded which). These receptors all come from a woman between 45 and 65 years old who had recovered from COVID-19. CDR3s include the opening cysteine and the closing phenylalanine or tryptophan. The order of the fields is CDR3 length, D gene, V gene, clone size, J gene, CDR3 DNA, CDR3 protein. The D gene is left open where the match is weak. Clone size, where shown, is once, few, many, or a class for clones that have expanded.

14	TRBD1	TRBV6-5	-	TRBJ1-1	TGTGCCAGCAGTCGGACAGGGGCGCAGGCTGAAGCTTTCTTT	CASSRTGAQAEAFF
16	-	TRBV4-2	-	TRBJ1-2	TGTGCCAGCAGCTTCGTCGGAGGTTTCGCGAAAGAAGGCTACACCTTC	CASSFVGGFAKEGYTF
17	TRBD2	TRBV7-7	-	TRBJ2-2	TGTGCCAGCAGCCCACGGACTAGTCGGGGGGGGACCGGGGAGCTGTTTTTT	CASSPRTSRGGTGELFF
17	TRBD2	TRBV7-2	medium-sized	TRBJ2-2	TGTGCCAGCAGTTCGGGACTAGCGGGAGGGCCGACCGGGGAGCTGTTTTTT	CASSSGLAGGPTGELFF
15	-	TRBV18	-	TRBJ2-2	TGTGCCAGTAGACAGAAGGAGGGGGCCACCGGGGAGCTGTTTTTT	CASRQKEGATGELFF
15	TRBD1	TRBV6-5	-	TRBJ1-1	TGTGCCAGCAGTCTACGTACGGGACAGGCGACTGAAGCTTTCTTT	CASSLRTGQATEAFF
16	TRBD1	TRBV10-2	-	TRBJ2-4	TGCGCCAGCAGTGGGGGGACAGTCATAGCCAAAAACATTCAGTACTTC	CASSGGTVIAKNIQYF
17	TRBD2	TRBV28	-	TRBJ2-2	TGTGCCAGCGGAGGACTAGCGGGGGCCGGGATCACCGGGGAGCTGTTTTTT	CASGGLAGAGITGELFF
15	-	TRBV28	-	TRBJ2-1	TGTGCCAGCAGTTTAGGGGACTTGGGATACAATGAGCAGTTCTTC	CASSLGDLGYNEQFF
15	TRBD1	TRBV27	-	TRBJ1-5	TGTGCCAGCAGTTTTATTGGACAGGGGGTTCAGCCCCAGCATTTT	CASSFIGQGVQPQHF
13	-	TRBV10-2	-	TRBJ1-5	TGCGCCAGCAGTGACGGGGTGGACCAGCCCCAGCATTTT	CASSDGVDQPQHF
12	-	TRBV5-1	once	TRBJ2-7	TGCGCCAGCAGCTTGGAAGAGGGCGAGCAGTACTTC	CASSLEEGEQYF
14	-	TRBV5-1	-	TRBJ1-4	TGCGCCAGCAGCTTTGGGGTTGCAGGGGAAAAACTGTTTTTT	CASSFGVAGEKLFF
15	-	TRBV28	-	TRBJ1-5	TGTGCCAGCAGCCCCAGTGGGGCCTACAATCAGCCCCAGCATTTT	CASSPSGAYNQPQHF
15	-	TRBV2	-	TRBJ2-1	TGTGCCAGCTACCGGCCGGGACACAGATACAATGAGCAGTTCTTC	CASYRPGHRYNEQFF
13	-	TRBV6-4	-	TRBJ2-1	TGTGCCAGCAGTGACGAACACAGCAATGAGCAGTTCTTC	CASSDEHSNEQFF
16	TRBD2	TRBV19	-	TRBJ2-3	TGTGCCAGTAGACCTCTTGCGGGGGGCGCTCCAGATACGCAGTATTTT	CASRPLAGGAPDTQYF
18	TRBD1	TRBV18	-	TRBJ1-6	TGTGCCAGCTCACCACAACGGCGGGACAGGGTTGTAAATTCACCCCTCCACTTT	CASSPQRRDRVVNSPLHF
14	-	TRBV5-1	once	TRBJ2-5	TGCGCCAGCAGCTTGATGGGGGCCCAAGAGACCCAGTACTTC	CASSLMGAQETQYF
18	TRBD1	TRBV15	-	TRBJ1-5	TGTGCCACCAACTACGGGACAGGGGGCGCGAGAAGCAATCAGCCCCAGCATTTT	CATNYGTGGARSNQPQHF
14	TRBD1	TRBV7-9	once	TRBJ2-5	TGTGCCAGCAGCTTAGTGACAGGGGGGGAGACCCAGTACTTC	CASSLVTGGETQYF
16	TRBD2	TRBV2	-	TRBJ2-3	TGTGCCAGCAGTGAACGGACTAGCGGGTTCACAGATACGCAGTATTTT	CASSERTSGFTDTQYF
16	TRBD2	TRBV7-3	few	TRBJ2-3	TGTGCCAGCAGTGGGACTAGCGGGGGGGCGTTAGATACGCAGTATTTT	CASSGTSGGALDTQYF
15	-	TRBV29-1	-	TRBJ2-7	TGCAGCGTTGAAGATGAGACGGGGGGCCTCTACGAGCAGTACTTC	CSVEDETGGLYEQYF
15	TRBD1	TRBV27	-	TRBJ2-2	TGTGCCAGCAGTTTATCCGAAGGGGGCGGCGGGGAGCTGTTTTTT	CASSLSEGGGGELFF
16	TRBD1	TRBV15	-	TRBJ2-2	TGTGCCACCAGCAGAACGCAGGGGGCGCGTCCCGGGGAGCTGTTTTTT	CATSRTQGARPGELFF
20	TRBD1	TRBV5-1	-	TRBJ1-3	TGCGCCAGCAGCTTGGGCGAGGGACAGGGGGCTGCCCAAATTGGAAACACCATATATTTT	CASSLGEGQGAAQIGNTIYF
14	TRBD2	TRBV7-8	-	TRBJ2-5	TGTGCCAGCAGCTTGACTAGCTCCCGGGAGACCCAGTACTTC	CASSLTSSRETQYF
15	-	TRBV19	-	TRBJ2-3	TGTGCCAGTAGTATGTGGCGGGAAAGGTCAGATACGCAGTATTTT	CASSMWRERSDTQYF
18	TRBD2	TRBV7-2	once	TRBJ2-3	TGTGCCAGCAGAGCCCCCTCTAGCGGGAGGGGTAGCACAGATACGCAGTATTTT	CASRAPSSGRGSTDTQYF
15	TRBD1	TRBV2	-	TRBJ2-3	TGTGCCAGCAGTGCGGGACAGCATAGCACAGATACGCAGTATTTT	CASSAGQHSTDTQYF
14	TRBD1	TRBV7-9	-	TRBJ1-5	TGTGCCAGCAGCTTTTCAGGGGGAGGTCAGCCCCAGCATTTT	CASSFSGGGQPQHF
16	TRBD1	TRBV24-1	-	TRBJ1-5	TGTGCCACCAGTGATCCGGGACAGGGAGGGAATCAGCCCCAGCATTTT	CATSDPGQGGNQPQHF
14	TRBD2	TRBV29-1	-	TRBJ2-1	TGCAGCGTTGCCCTAGCGGGAGTTCATAATGAGCAGTTCTTC	CSVALAGVHNEQFF
14	-	TRBV9	-	TRBJ1-3	TGTGCCAGCAGCGTACAGGGCTCTGGAAACACCATATATTTT	CASSVQGSGNTIYF
15	-	TRBV7-9	-	TRBJ1-2	TGTGCCAGCCATAGGAAGCCCGGGGGACCAGATGGCTACACCTTC	CASHRKPGGPDGYTF
13	TRBD1	TRBV7-3	few	TRBJ2-1	TGTGCCAGCAGCTTATCTTCTTCGACAGGGCTGTTCTTC	CASSLSSSTGLFF
17	TRBD2	TRBV5-1	few	TRBJ2-5	TGCGCCAGCAGCTCCGGACTAGCGGGAGGGAAAGGGGAGACCCAGTACTTC	CASSSGLAGGKGETQYF
13	-	TRBV2	-	TRBJ2-7	TGTGCCAGCAGTGTGTATTCGGCCTACGAGCAGTACTTC	CASSVYSAYEQYF
16	-	TRBV5-8	-	TRBJ1-4	TGTGCCAGCAGCTTGGGCAGGCTGGAAACTAATGAAAAACTGTTTTTT	CASSLGRLETNEKLFF
16	TRBD1	TRBV7-3	once	TRBJ2-2	TGTGCCAGCAGCTCCGGAGAGGGGGCGAGCACCGGGGAGCTGTTTTTT	CASSSGEGASTGELFF
14	TRBD1	TRBV6-5	-	TRBJ1-1	TGTGCCAGCACCCGGACAGGGATAGACACTGAAGCTTTCTTT	CASTRTGIDTEAFF
15	TRBD1	TRBV2	-	TRBJ1-6	TGTGCCAGCAGTAGAGGGACAGGGGCTAATTCACCCCTCCACTTT	CASSRGTGANSPLHF
13	TRBD1	TRBV19	-	TRBJ1-2	TGTGCCAGTAGAAGGGGGCAGGACTATGGCTACACCTTC	CASRRGQDYGYTF
15	TRBD2	TRBV11-3	-	TRBJ2-1	TGTGCCAGCAGCCCGAGAGGCGGGGGGGCCGGTGAGCAGTTCTTC	CASSPRGGGAGEQFF
13	-	TRBV6-5	-	TRBJ2-7	TGTGCCAGCAGTTGGGACTCAGACTACGAGCAGTACTTC	CASSWDSDYEQYF
14	-	TRBV6-1	-	TRBJ1-2	TGTGCCAGCAGTGAAGGACCGGGTAACTATGGCTACACCTTC	CASSEGPGNYGYTF
15	TRBD1	TRBV24-1	-	TRBJ2-5	TGTGCCACCGGCTACTTCGGGACAGGGAAGGAGACCCAGTACTTC	CATGYFGTGKETQYF
16	TRBD1	TRBV5-1	-	TRBJ1-2	TGCGCCAGCAGCCTTAAAGACGGACAGGGTAACTATGGCTACACCTTC	CASSLKDGQGNYGYTF
15	TRBD2	TRBV6-5	-	TRBJ2-3	TGTGCCAGCAGTTTAGCGGGAGCCCCCACAGATACGCAGTATTTT	CASSLAGAPTDTQYF
15	-	TRBV28	-	TRBJ1-2	TGTGCCAGCAGTTTGCAGGGCACAGTTAACTATGGCTACACCTTC	CASSLQGTVNYGYTF